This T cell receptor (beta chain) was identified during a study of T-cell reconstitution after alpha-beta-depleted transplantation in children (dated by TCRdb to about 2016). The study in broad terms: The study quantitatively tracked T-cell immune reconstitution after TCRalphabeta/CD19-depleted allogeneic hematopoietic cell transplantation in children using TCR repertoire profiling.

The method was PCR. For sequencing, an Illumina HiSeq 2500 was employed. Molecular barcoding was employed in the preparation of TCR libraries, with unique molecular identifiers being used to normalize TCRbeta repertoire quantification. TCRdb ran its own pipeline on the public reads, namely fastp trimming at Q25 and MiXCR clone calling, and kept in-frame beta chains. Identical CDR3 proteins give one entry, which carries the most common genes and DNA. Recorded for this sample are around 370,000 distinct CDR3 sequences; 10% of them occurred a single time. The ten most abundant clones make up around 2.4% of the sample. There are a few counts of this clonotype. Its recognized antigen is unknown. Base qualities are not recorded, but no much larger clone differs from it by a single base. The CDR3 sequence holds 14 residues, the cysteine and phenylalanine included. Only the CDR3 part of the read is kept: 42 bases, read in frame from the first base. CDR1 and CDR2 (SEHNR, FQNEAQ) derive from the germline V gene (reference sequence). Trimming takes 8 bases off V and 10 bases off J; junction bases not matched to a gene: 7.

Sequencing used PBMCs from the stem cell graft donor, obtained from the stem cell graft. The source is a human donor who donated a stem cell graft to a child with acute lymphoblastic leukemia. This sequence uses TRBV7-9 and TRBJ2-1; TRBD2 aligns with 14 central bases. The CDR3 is CASANRLAGGEQFF. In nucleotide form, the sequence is TGTGCCAGCGCGAATCGACTAGCGGGGGGGGAGCAGTTCTTC.